In its sample, the clone carrying this TCR beta chain was seen once. Its target is unknown. There are 16 residues in the CDR3. CDR1 is LNHDA and CDR2 is SQIVND in the germline V gene (reference sequence). Trimming removed 4 bases from V and 0 bases from J, with 14 bases in between. The data originate from a study of cytomegalovirus exposure and HLA in healthy donors. The study, taken as a whole, reports: A later analysis linked a missense variant in DCLRE1C to the trimming of TCR beta V and J genes. CMV serostatus was the sole immune exposure data available. It emerged from a later analysis that several of the most significant clusters appeared to be linked to common viral pathogens. Some V segments, including TRBV6-2 and TRBV6-3, were excluded as indistinguishable.

It was with 60 Vbeta and 13 Jbeta primers that the PCR ran. The table came from immunoSEQ multiplex PCR; TCRdb's copy has only in-frame clones and leaves some out. The repertoire holds about 95,000 clones, with about two thirds as singletons. The clonotype comes from a man aged 55 to 69 in good health and CMV-seronegative. Specimen: PBMCs. The chain recombines TRBV19 with TRBJ2-3; possibly TRBD2 for D (5 bases). CDR3 in DNA: TGTGCCAGTAGTAGAAGGACTGATTCTAGCACAGATACGCAGTATTTT. Residues: CASSRRTDSSTDTQYF.